These T cell receptor beta chains were read from a single sample in a study of T-cell reconstitution after alpha-beta-depleted transplantation in children. Each CDR3 protein gets one entry after TCRdb re-called the PCR reads with MiXCR. Of 610,000 or so distinct CDR3 sequences listed, 25% to 30% are singletons. This specimen was PBMCs, taken before TCRalphabeta/CD19-depleted stem cell transplant. Receptors were obtained from a boy under two years old with Wiskott-Aldrich syndrome, due to receive a stem cell transplant. CDR3s include the opening cysteine and the closing phenylalanine or tryptophan. A D gene is named only where the DNA matches it firmly. Clone size is shown for a subset of rows, as once, few, many or a class of expanded clone.

CDR3 length,clone size,V gene,D gene,J gene,CDR3 DNA,CDR3 protein
14,-,TRBV20-1,TRBD2,TRBJ2-3,TGCAGTGCCCCTCGGGGGGGGTGGGCAGATACGCAGTATTTT,CSAPRGGWADTQYF
13,-,TRBV29-1,TRBD1,TRBJ1-4,TGCAGCCCAGTGGGACAGTTTAATGAAAAACTGTTTTTT,CSPVGQFNEKLFF
12,-,TRBV27,-,TRBJ1-5,TGTGCCAGCAACAGGGGCAATCAGCCCCAGCATTTT,CASNRGNQPQHF
15,few,TRBV20-1,TRBD2,TRBJ2-5,TGCAGTGCTAGGCAAGCGGGAGGCGCCCGAGAGACCCAGTACTTC,CSARQAGGARETQYF
11,-,TRBV29-1,-,TRBJ1-2,TGCAGCGTTGACAGTACCGGTGGCTACACCTTC,CSVDSTGGYTF
14,few,TRBV10-3,TRBD2,TRBJ2-1,TGTGCCATCGGGACTAGCGGGAGTACGAATGAGCAGTTCTTC,CAIGTSGSTNEQFF
16,-,TRBV7-2,-,TRBJ2-7,TGTGCCAGCAGCTTACGGTTTAGCGGAGAATACTACGAGCAGTACTTC,CASSLRFSGEYYEQYF
16,-,TRBV5-1,-,TRBJ2-5,TGCGCCAGCAGCCCAACCGGGACCGCCGGGCCAGAGACCCAGTACTTC,CASSPTGTAGPETQYF
12,-,TRBV30,-,TRBJ2-5,TGTGCCTGGAACTCTGGCCAAGAGACCCAGTACTTC,CAWNSGQETQYF
15,-,TRBV7-8,-,TRBJ2-2,TGTGCCAGCAGCTTATCCAGGGAAAACACCGGGGAGCTGTTTTTT,CASSLSRENTGELFF
15,-,TRBV20-1,-,TRBJ2-2,TGCAGTGCCCCTAGAATAGAGTCGAACACCGGGGAGCTGTTTTTT,CSAPRIESNTGELFF
16,few,TRBV7-9,-,TRBJ2-7,TGTGCCAGCAGCTTAGCTAGGGGGACTCGCCCCTACGAGCAGTACTTC,CASSLARGTRPYEQYF
14,-,TRBV12-3/TRBV12-4,-,TRBJ1-2,TGTGCCAGCAGCCCCGGACAGCTAGCCTATGGCTACACCTTC,CASSPGQLAYGYTF
16,-,TRBV5-5,TRBD1,TRBJ1-2,TGTGCCAGCAGCTTAGTGAAGACAGGGACTAACTATGGCTACACCTTC,CASSLVKTGTNYGYTF
15,-,TRBV5-6,-,TRBJ1-6,TGTGCCAGCAGCTTGGCAGGTGTGGTCGGCTCACCCCTCCACTTT,CASSLAGVVGSPLHF
13,-,TRBV5-1,TRBD1,TRBJ1-5,TGCGCCAGCAGCCGACAGGGTGATCAGCCCCAGCATTTT,CASSRQGDQPQHF
13,many,TRBV20-1,-,TRBJ2-1,TGCAGTGCGTCGAGGGACTCCTACAATGAGCAGTTCTTC,CSASRDSYNEQFF
16,-,TRBV7-2,TRBD2,TRBJ2-3,TGTGCCAGCAGCTTAGTGGCGGGAGGATTCATAGATACGCAGTATTTT,CASSLVAGGFIDTQYF
11,-,TRBV5-6,-,TRBJ2-3,TGTGCCAGCAGCCTGGGACGGGCGCAGTATTTT,CASSLGRAQYF
13,-,TRBV7-6,TRBD2,TRBJ2-3,TGTGCCAGCTCAGAGCGGGAGTCAGATACGCAGTATTTT,CASSERESDTQYF
15,few,TRBV5-1,-,TRBJ2-1,TGCGCCAGCAGCTTGGGGGCGAGGGCCGAAAATGAGCAGTTCTTC,CASSLGARAENEQFF
13,-,TRBV5-1,TRBD1,TRBJ2-7,TGCGCCAGCAGCGTGACAGGGACCCACGAGCAGTACTTC,CASSVTGTHEQYF
15,-,TRBV5-1,-,TRBJ1-1,TGCGCCAGCAGCCCCCCACAGGGCGAGGACACTGAAGCTTTCTTT,CASSPPQGEDTEAFF
13,-,TRBV12-3/TRBV12-4,-,TRBJ2-2,TGTGCCAGCAGTTTAATAGCGGCCGGGGAGCTGTTTTTT,CASSLIAAGELFF
15,-,TRBV7-3,-,TRBJ2-1,TGTGCCAGCAGCTCTCAGGGAAGTGCCTACAATGAGCAGTTCTTC,CASSSQGSAYNEQFF
14,-,TRBV5-1,-,TRBJ2-1,TGCGCCAGCACCCTGGGGGGGCAGGGCGATGAGCAGTTCTTC,CASTLGGQGDEQFF
15,few,TRBV30,-,TRBJ2-3,TGTGCCTGGAGTGTCCCAGCGCCCACCACAGATACGCAGTATTTT,CAWSVPAPTTDTQYF
12,-,TRBV10-3,TRBD1,TRBJ2-5,TGTGCCATCAGTGGACAGGGAGAGACCCAGTACTTC,CAISGQGETQYF
14,-,TRBV9,-,TRBJ2-7,TGTGCCAGCAGCGTAGAAGCGTATCCCTACGAGCAGTACTTC,CASSVEAYPYEQYF